These 14 T cell receptor beta chains share one sample of origin, sequenced in a study of early T cells in non-severe SARS-CoV-2 infection. TCRdb re-called the 5' RACE reads through MiXCR, storing one row per CDR3 protein. The top ten hold approximately 4.6% of the sample, which has 25,000 to 30,000 distinct CDR3 sequences, approximately 4.4% seen once. Sequencing was carried out using whole blood. Source of these receptors: an adult who was a healthcare worker with PCR-confirmed SARS-CoV-2 infection or an uninfected control (not recorded which).

This clonotype was seen only a few times. As DNA, the CDR3 is TGTGCCAGCACACATAACCCGGGCGCCGGGGGGCAAGAGACCCAGTACTTC. The encoded protein is CASTHNPGAGGQETQYF. V is TRBV6-6 and J is TRBJ2-5, with 7 positions matching TRBD2. CDR3 size: 17 residues. Germline V gene data show CDR1 as MNHNY and CDR2 as SVGAGI (reference sequence). Trimming at V came to 7 bases and at J to 2 bases, leaving 16 bases not matched to a gene.

The chain has TRBV29-1 and TRBJ2-7; the D gene is possibly TRBD1 (6 bases). V was cut by 4 bases and J by 7 bases, with 14 bases left in between. The CDR3 extends over 12 amino acids. Germline V CDR1 and CDR2: SQVTM, ANQGSEA. The DNA of the CDR3 is TGCAGCGTTGTTCTGTGGCAGGGGGAGCAGTACTTC. This translates into CSVVLWQGEQYF.

This clonotype was seen ten or more times. The rearrangement joins TRBV11-2 to TRBJ2-7; D unresolved. Trimming removed 3 bases from V and 6 bases from J, with 15 bases in between. Germline V CDR1 and CDR2: SGHAT, FQNNGV. The CDR3 consists of 14 residues. In DNA form, the CDR3 reads TGTGCCAGCAGCTTGAATTGCTCCGGCGGCGAGCAGTACTTC. It codes for CASSLNCSGGEQYF.

This clonotype has a count of ten or more. The chain uses TRBV20-1 and TRBJ2-7; either TRBD1 or TRBD2 may supply D (5 bases each). V dropped 6 bases and J dropped 1 base, with 22 bases sitting between them. This CDR3 region has 16 residues. Germline assignment: CDR1 DFQATT and CDR2 SNEGSKA (reference sequence). The CDR3 reads CSAGASRGLFSYEQYF. The CDR3 DNA follows: TGCAGTGCAGGGGCAAGTCGGGGCCTGTTTTCCTACGAGCAGTACTTC.

The rearrangement uses TRBV4-1 and TRBJ2-6; D not resolved. This CDR3 is built from 14 residues. Germline V gene data show CDR1 as MGHRA and CDR2 as YSYEKL. Trimming pared 3 bases from V and 0 bases from J, leaving 3 bases between. CDR3 sequence: CASSQLSGANVLTF. The CDR3 nucleotides are TGCGCCAGCAGCCAGCTCTCTGGGGCCAACGTCCTGACTTTC.

This clonotype was observed a handful of times. The chain carries TRBV4-1 and TRBJ2-1; 8 positions match TRBD2. J lost 4 bases, V lost 0 bases, and 5 bases had no gene match. Germline V gives CDR1 MGHRA, CDR2 YSYEKL. The CDR3 is made up of 16 amino acids. The CDR3 DNA sequence: TGCGCCAGCAGCCAAGATCCTGGACTAGCATACAATGAGCAGTTCTTC. This encodes CASSQDPGLAYNEQFF.

This chain links TRBV20-1 with TRBJ2-1, with 11 bases matching TRBD1. The CDR3 consists of 17 residues. CDR1 and CDR2 (germline): DFQATT, SNEGSKA (reference sequence). V was pared by 6 bases and J by 1 base, with 11 bases of the junction left unmatched. The CDR3 sequence: CSAAFGQGAGSYNEQFF. The CDR3 DNA is TGCAGTGCGGCGTTTGGACAGGGGGCGGGATCCTACAATGAGCAGTTCTTC.

The chain recombines TRBV20-1 with TRBJ1-4, with 8 bases lining up with TRBD1. Trimming took 1 base from V and 7 from J; bases not matched to a gene: 5. The CDR3 is made up of 14 amino acids. Germline V lookup: CDR1 DFQATT, CDR2 SNEGSKA (reference sequence). The CDR3: CSARVQGAVEKLFF. CDR3 bases: TGCAGTGCTAGAGTCCAGGGGGCCGTTGAAAAACTGTTTTTT.

This clonotype has at least ten counts. The chain uses TRBV6-4 and TRBJ1-6, with D unresolved. The CDR3 extends over 15 amino acids. From germline, CDR1 is MRHNA and CDR2 SNTAGT. V was pared by 2 bases and J by 6 bases, with 11 bases between. In DNA, the CDR3 is TGTGCCAGCAGTGACGGACCAGAGGCTAATTCACCCCTCCACTTT. This gives the protein CASSDGPEANSPLHF.

The gene calls are TRBV6-1 and TRBJ2-3; D is perhaps TRBD2 (6 bases). V was shortened by 2 bases and J by 11 bases, with 14 bases between the two germline ends. This CDR3 contains 13 residues. The germline V gene encodes CDR1 MNHNS and CDR2 SASEGT. CDR3 DNA sequence: TGTGCCAGCAGTGAACTTCGAGGGGAGGAGCAGTATTTT. It translates to CASSELRGEEQYF.

The sample holds many counts of this clonotype. V is TRBV18 and J is TRBJ1-1, with a weak D call TRBD1 (5 bases). The germline CDR1 and CDR2 sequences are KGHSH and LQKENI. The CDR3 has 13 residues. Trimming cost V 4 bases and J 7 bases, with 13 bases left between them. The CDR3 loop reads CASSLSGGNEAFF. As DNA, the CDR3 is TGTGCCAGCTCACTGAGTGGGGGGAATGAAGCTTTCTTT.

This clonotype has ten or more counts. The chain links TRBV12-3 or TRBV12-4 to TRBJ2-5; the D is unclear. The CDR3 extends over 11 amino acids. Trimming removed 3 bases at V and 5 bases at J, with 4 bases between. Written as DNA, the CDR3 is TGTGCCAGCAGTTTTAGCGAGACCCAGTACTTC. It is translated as CASSFSETQYF.

This clonotype was found many times. The genes are TRBV19 and TRBJ2-7; D unresolved. V was clipped by 3 bases and J by 2 bases, with 11 bases between them. The germline gives CDR1 LNHDA, CDR2 SQIVND (reference sequence). The CDR3 is 14 residues long. CDR3 DNA sequence: TGTGCCAGTAGTATTAGAAACAGAGCCTACGAGCAGTACTTC. Protein sequence: CASSIRNRAYEQYF. Using reference TRBV19 and TRBJ2-7 for the parts outside the CDR3, the full variable domain is DGGITQSPKYLFRKEGQNVTLSCEQNLNHDAMYWYRQDPGQGLRLIYYSQIVNDFQKGDIAEGYSVSREKKESFPLTVTSAQKNPTAFYLCASSIRNRAYEQYFGPGTRLTVT.

This clonotype was seen at least ten times. This rearrangement joins TRBV15 to TRBJ2-7; no clear D gene. Trimming stripped 3 bases from V and 0 bases from J, with 9 bases between. This CDR3 is built from 14 residues. Germline assignment: CDR1 LNHNV and CDR2 YYDKDF (reference sequence). CDR3 residues: CATSRGGSSYEQYF. In DNA, the CDR3 is TGTGCCACCAGCAGGGGCGGTTCCTCCTACGAGCAGTACTTC.